This T cell receptor (beta chain) was retrieved from a study of CD8 T cells in ankylosing spondylitis. As to this clonotype: The antigen is not known.

Molecular-barcoded quantitative 5'-RACE produced these TCR beta libraries. TCRdb fed the 5' RACE reads into MiXCR, producing one record per CDR3 protein. The table shows around 150,000 distinct CDR3 sequences, with 30% to 40% occurring only once. Notes on the study in general: There was a TCR beta motif, made of 7 to 9 highly homologous variants, that appeared characteristic of ankylosing spondylitis blood.

There are 15 residues in the CDR3. CDR1 and CDR2 (germline): LNHDA, SQIVND (reference sequence). V was pared by 5 bases and J by 3 bases, with 17 bases between. This sequence originates from a male donor with ankylosing spondylitis. Source material: synovial fluid, either unsorted or a sorted T cell fraction (not recorded which). The chain employs TRBV19 and TRBJ2-7; D may be TRBD2 (6 bases). CDR3 sequence (DNA): TGTGCCAGTAGTTGGGATGAGGGACTTGACTACGAGCAGTACTTC. It codes for CASSWDEGLDYEQYF. Full variable domain (rest looked up from reference TRBV19 and TRBJ2-7): DGGITQSPKYLFRKEGQNVTLSCEQNLNHDAMYWYRQDPGQGLRLIYYSQIVNDFQKGDIAEGYSVSREKKESFPLTVTSAQKNPTAFYLCASSWDEGLDYEQYFGPGTRLTVT.